This T cell receptor beta chain was sequenced during a study of blood T cell repertoires in COVID-19. Produced via immunoSEQ multiplex PCR; TCRdb's table is partial and in-frame only. The data show about 44,000 clones, roughly four fifths seen once. The ends lost 0 bases at V and 5 bases at J; junction bases unmatched: 4. Per germline, CDR1 MNHEY and CDR2 SVGAGI. The CDR3 spans 15 residues. The receptor was isolated from a human donor in a cohort sampled during active COVID-19. The sequenced material came from peripheral blood. The chain has TRBV6-5 and TRBJ2-7, with TRBD1 matching 10 bases. The CDR3, as DNA: TGTGCCAGCAGTTACTCCGGGACAGGGGAGCACGAGCAGTACTTC. Translating gives CASSYSGTGEHEQYF.